The 28 T cell receptor beta chains reported below all come from one sample, sequenced in a study of Ad26.COV2.S vaccination and SARS-CoV-2 variants. The data were produced by immunoSEQ multiplex PCR, yet TCRdb's version contains in-frame clones alone and is incomplete. The data contain some 330,000 clones, almost 90% of them singletons. Treatment given: about 20 received Ad26.COV2.S at low or high dose, single or two shots; roughly five received placebo; per-sample allocation not given. Day 63 after the first vaccine or placebo injection was the time point for sampling. Sequenced here: peripheral blood, sampled in a trial of Ad26.COV2.S vaccine versus placebo. The receptors stem from a person aged 18-65 years who received the Ad26.COV2.S COVID-19 vaccine or a placebo.

The gene calls are TRBV7-6 and TRBJ2-2; D unclear. Germline values: CDR1 SGHVS, CDR2 FNYEAQ. The CDR3 has 15 amino acids. V shed 1 base and J shed 5 bases, with 11 bases lying between them. For the CDR3, the DNA is TGTGCCAGCAGCTTAGTCCTGAGAGGAACCGGGGAGCTGTTTTTT. It yields the protein CASSLVLRGTGELFF. Combining the CDR3 with reference TRBV7-6 and TRBJ2-2 gives the whole variable domain GAGVSQSPRYKVTKRGQDVALRCDPISGHVSLYWYRQALGQGPEFLTYFNYEAQQDKSGLPNDRFSAERPEGSISTLTIQRTEQRDSAMYRCASSLVLRGTGELFFGEGSRLTVL.

The rearrangement uses TRBV6-5 and TRBJ1-2; D gene ambiguous. Looked up from germline, CDR1 is MNHEY and CDR2 is SVGAGI. V was clipped by 7 bases and J by 5 bases, with 20 bases between them. The CDR3 loop spans 15 amino acids. The CDR3 sequence: CASTPRGAISYGYTF. CDR3 sequence (DNA): TGTGCCAGCACCCCCAGAGGAGCCATATCATATGGCTACACCTTC.

The V and J genes are TRBV27 and TRBJ1-1; the D is unclear. The germline V gene has CDR1 MNHEY and CDR2 SMNVEV (reference sequence). Deletions cut 3 bases from V and 3 bases from J, with 17 bases between. The CDR3 loop spans 16 amino acids. The CDR3 sequence: CASSLEVRRWDTEAFF. CDR3 sequence (DNA): TGTGCCAGCAGTTTGGAGGTACGAAGGTGGGACACTGAAGCTTTCTTT.

The rearrangement uses TRBV4-1 and TRBJ2-6; D call uncertain. From germline, CDR1 is MGHRA and CDR2 YSYEKL. Trimming left V 2 bases short and J 1 base short, with 15 bases between. The CDR3 has 18 residues. For the CDR3, the DNA is TGCGCCAGCAGCCAAAAACGGGCCGAACCTTCTGGGGCCAACGTCCTGACTTTC. This encodes CASSQKRAEPSGANVLTF.

The rearrangement joins TRBV10-1 to TRBJ2-1, with unresolved D. Germline CDR1 and CDR2: WNHNN and SYGVQD (reference sequence). The V end was cut by 4 bases, the J end by 8 bases, with 12 bases between. The CDR3 sequence is 13 residues long. The CDR3 here is CASSATLVHEQFF. The CDR3 coding sequence is TGCGCCAGCAGTGCAACCCTGGTGCATGAGCAGTTCTTC.

The chain has TRBV5-3 and TRBJ2-7; D call uncertain. TRBV5-3 is known as an ORF, though its function is uncertain. This CDR3 has 16 residues. V was clipped by 3 bases and J by 5 bases, with 21 bases between them. The chain's CDR3 is CARSSLEAALGNEQYF. The CDR3 DNA sequence: TGTGCCAGAAGCTCCCTAGAGGCGGCCTTGGGGAACGAGCAGTACTTC.

In its sample, this clone was seen once. The V and J genes are TRBV9 and TRBJ2-1; D call uncertain. V lost 3 bases to trimming and J lost 5 bases, with 6 bases between them. Germline CDR1 reads SGDLS; CDR2 reads YYNGEE. The CDR3 loop spans 12 amino acids. In DNA form, the CDR3 reads TGTGCCAGCAGCGGACTCAACAATGAGCAGTTCTTC. It translates to CASSGLNNEQFF.

The chain recombines TRBV18 with TRBJ2-1; D unresolved. The CDR3 is 15 amino acids. Germline V gene sequence: CDR1 KGHSH, CDR2 LQKENI. V lost 3 bases to trimming and J lost 1 base, with 10 bases between them. The CDR3 region is CASSPPSLSYNEQFF. The CDR3 nucleotides are TGTGCCAGCTCACCCCCTTCCCTATCCTACAATGAGCAGTTCTTC.

The J gene is TRBJ2-1, the V gene TRBV6-2 or TRBV6-3; 7 bases match TRBD2. CDR3 length: 15 residues. Germline values: CDR1 MNHEY, CDR2 SVGEGT. The V gene end was trimmed by 0 bases and the J gene end by 4 bases; junction bases not matched to a gene: 3. The CDR3 region is CASSYSLAEYNEQFF. CDR3 DNA: TGTGCCAGCAGTTACTCCCTAGCGGAATACAATGAGCAGTTCTTC.

This clone was recorded only once. The rearrangement joins TRBV4-3 to TRBJ2-1; D is ambiguous. The CDR3 extends over 16 amino acids. Germline loops: CDR1 LGHNA, CDR2 YSLEER. The V and J ends lost 1 base and 0 bases respectively, with 10 bases between them. The CDR3 DNA follows: TGCGCCAGCAGCCAAGGAGGATATAGCTCCTACAATGAGCAGTTCTTC. Amino acid sequence: CASSQGGYSSYNEQFF.

The rearrangement uses TRBV7-9 and TRBJ1-1; D is perhaps TRBD1 (5 bases). The CDR3 extends over 15 amino acids. Germline-derived CDR1 and CDR2 are SEHNR and FQNEAQ (reference sequence). Trimming stripped 3 bases from V and 5 bases from J, with 16 bases between. The CDR3 nucleotides are TGTGCCAGCAGCTTGGTTGAGGGGCGAGGAACTGAAGCTTTCTTT. Translation gives CASSLVEGRGTEAFF.

CDR3 DNA: TGTGCCAGCAGCCCCCCCCTCACAGATACGCAGTATTTT. Its translation: CASSPPLTDTQYF. V and J are TRBV9 and TRBJ2-3; no reliable D call. CDR3 length equals 13 residues. CDR1 is SGDLS and CDR2 is YYNGEE in the germline V gene. Deletions cut 4 bases from V and 2 bases from J, with 8 bases between.

The chain recombines TRBV19 with TRBJ1-1; D remains ambiguous. The V end lost 7 bases, the J end lost 1 base, and 13 bases lay between the germline ends. Germline CDR1 LNHDA, CDR2 SQIVND (reference sequence). CDR3 length equals 14 residues. Here the CDR3 reads CASTLSEGNTEAFF. DNA for the CDR3: TGTGCCAGTACCCTGAGTGAGGGGAACACTGAAGCTTTCTTT. Together with reference TRBV19 and TRBJ1-1, the CDR3 gives the full variable domain: DGGITQSPKYLFRKEGQNVTLSCEQNLNHDAMYWYRQDPGQGLRLIYYSQIVNDFQKGDIAEGYSVSREKKESFPLTVTSAQKNPTAFYLCASTLSEGNTEAFFGQGTRLTVV.

CDR3 sequence: CASSTQRVDTQYF. CDR3 DNA sequence: TGTGCCAGCAGTACGCAACGGGTGGATACGCAGTATTTT. The chain recombines TRBV7-2 with TRBJ2-3; D is undetermined. Germline CDR1 SGHTA, CDR2 FQGNSA. V dropped 6 bases and J dropped 6 bases, with 13 bases sitting between them. The CDR3 covers 13 residues.

The chain couples TRBV7-2 to TRBJ2-3, with 7 bases fitting TRBD1. Trimming removed 5 bases from V and 2 bases from J; junction bases left unmatched: 7. The CDR3 loop spans 15 amino acids. Germline V gene lookup returns CDR1 SGHTA and CDR2 FQGNSA. In DNA form, the CDR3 reads TGTGCCAGCAGCCTACAGGGGCCCTACACAGATACGCAGTATTTT. Amino acid sequence: CASSLQGPYTDTQYF.

This sequence joins TRBV7-2 and TRBJ1-1; D is undetermined. Deletions cut 7 bases from V and 3 bases from J, with 12 bases between. CDR3 size: 13 residues. Per germline, CDR1 SGHTA and CDR2 FQGNSA. The CDR3 is CASTLPMDTEAFF. The DNA of the CDR3 is TGTGCCAGCACCCTACCGATGGACACTGAAGCTTTCTTT.

The J gene is TRBJ2-3, the V gene TRBV5-1, with TRBD1 as a possible D gene (5 bases). Germline V gene data show CDR1 as SGHRS and CDR2 as YFSETQ. The CDR3 is made up of 17 amino acids. The germline V and J ends were trimmed by 0 bases and 0 bases, with 14 bases remaining between them. The CDR3 spells CASSLVGPYDSTDTQYF. In DNA form, the CDR3 reads TGCGCCAGCAGCTTGGTGGGGCCCTACGATAGCACAGATACGCAGTATTTT. Supplemented by reference TRBV5-1 and TRBJ2-3, the full variable domain reads KAGVTQTPRYLIKTRGQQVTLSCSPISGHRSVSWYQQTPGQGLQFLFEYFSETQRNKGNFPGRFSGRQFSNSRSEMNVSTLELGDSALYLCASSLVGPYDSTDTQYFGPGTRLTVL.

This chain joins TRBV5-1 and TRBJ2-5; no clear D. CDR1 and CDR2 from the germline V gene are SGHRS and YFSETQ. V gave up 2 bases and J gave up 5 bases, with 7 bases separating them. This CDR3 has 12 amino acids. The CDR3 DNA reads TGCGCCAGCAGCTTCCCTACGGAGACCCAGTACTTC. Translating it yields CASSFPTETQYF.

The genes are TRBV4-2 and TRBJ1-5; D ambiguous. Germline V CDR1 and CDR2: LGHNA, YNFKEQ. Trimming shortened V by 0 bases and J by 12 bases, and 9 bases separated the two germline ends. The CDR3 extends over 12 amino acids. The CDR3 reads CASSQDRRIQHF. The CDR3, as DNA: TGTGCCAGCAGCCAAGATAGAAGGATCCAGCATTTT.

This chain joins TRBV5-1 and TRBJ1-1, with no clear D. V lost 6 bases and J 2 bases, leaving 17 bases between the germline ends. CDR1 and CDR2 from the germline V gene are SGHRS and YFSETQ. This CDR3 comprises 15 residues. Here the CDR3 DNA reads TGCGCCAGCACCGCGGGTCTAGCTACAAACACTGAAGCTTTCTTT. Its translation is CASTAGLATNTEAFF.

J is TRBJ1-1 and V is TRBV5-1; 8 bases match TRBD1. V dropped 4 bases and J dropped 5; count of bases not matched to a gene: 13. This CDR3 is 16 amino acids long. Germline lookup yields CDR1 SGHRS and CDR2 YFSETQ. Here the CDR3 DNA reads TGCGCCAGCAGCAAAGGACAGGGCGGAAGTTGGACTGAAGCTTTCTTT. Amino acids: CASSKGQGGSWTEAFF. Based on the CDR3 plus reference TRBV5-1 and TRBJ1-1, the full variable domain is KAGVTQTPRYLIKTRGQQVTLSCSPISGHRSVSWYQQTPGQGLQFLFEYFSETQRNKGNFPGRFSGRQFSNSRSEMNVSTLELGDSALYLCASSKGQGGSWTEAFFGQGTRLTVV.

V gene TRBV18 combines with J gene TRBJ2-7; D is perhaps TRBD2 (6 bases). The V gene's germline CDR1 is KGHSH and CDR2 LQKENI. The length of the CDR3 is 14 residues. V lost 0 bases, J lost 2 bases, and 8 bases lay in between. This CDR3 is CASSPPAGPYEQYF. The CDR3 nucleotides read TGTGCCAGCTCACCACCAGCGGGCCCCTACGAGCAGTACTTC.

The chain joins TRBV4-1 to TRBJ2-7; D possibly corresponds to TRBD1 (6 bases). The CDR3 is 15 amino acids. The germline CDR1 and CDR2 sequences are MGHRA and YSYEKL. V was trimmed by 3 bases and J by 0 bases, leaving 12 bases between them. The CDR3 sequence: CASSHLWTASYEQYF. CDR3 DNA sequence: TGCGCCAGCAGCCATCTATGGACAGCCTCCTACGAGCAGTACTTC.

V is TRBV15 and J is TRBJ2-7; D perhaps matches TRBD1 (6 bases). V gave up 4 bases and J gave up 7 bases, with 17 bases separating them. The germline CDR1 and CDR2 sequences are LNHNV and YYDKDF (reference sequence). The CDR3 totals 14 residues. The chain's CDR3 is CATSKGGISEEQYF. CDR3 sequence (DNA): TGTGCCACCAGCAAAGGGGGAATTTCCGAAGAGCAGTACTTC.

This clone was observed a few times. The genes are TRBV5-6 and TRBJ1-3; D gene unclear. The germline gives CDR1 SGHDT, CDR2 YYEEEE. CDR3 length: 16 residues. V lost 0 bases and J 0 bases, leaving 10 bases between the germline ends. CDR3 sequence reads: CASSLADAISGNTIYF. In DNA, the CDR3 is TGTGCCAGCAGCTTGGCGGACGCCATCTCTGGAAACACCATATATTTT.

The chain employs TRBV18 and TRBJ2-7, with D perhaps TRBD2 (6 bases). This CDR3 is built from 14 residues. Trimming shortened V by 6 bases and J by 4 bases, and 16 bases separated the two germline ends. The germline gives CDR1 KGHSH, CDR2 LQKENI. CDR3 residues: CASSRGPGRYEQYV. Written as DNA, the CDR3 is TGTGCCAGCTCCCGGGGACCAGGGAGGTACGAGCAGTACGTC.

V gene TRBV4-3 combines with J gene TRBJ2-7, with D unresolved. V was pared by 4 bases and J by 0 bases, with 13 bases between. The CDR3 sequence is 15 residues long. CDR1 is LGHNA and CDR2 is YSLEER in the germline V gene. CDR3: CASSPGPASSYEQYF. CDR3 DNA: TGCGCCAGCAGCCCCGGACCGGCCAGCTCCTACGAGCAGTACTTC.

This chain uses TRBV4-1 with TRBJ1-1; possibly TRBD1 for D (5 bases). CDR3 length equals 15 residues. Looked up from germline, CDR1 is MGHRA and CDR2 is YSYEKL. Trimming left V 2 bases short and J 0 bases short, with 10 bases between. CDR3 nucleotides: TGCGCCAGCAGCCAACCTTGGGGCGTGAACACTGAAGCTTTCTTT. Translation gives CASSQPWGVNTEAFF.